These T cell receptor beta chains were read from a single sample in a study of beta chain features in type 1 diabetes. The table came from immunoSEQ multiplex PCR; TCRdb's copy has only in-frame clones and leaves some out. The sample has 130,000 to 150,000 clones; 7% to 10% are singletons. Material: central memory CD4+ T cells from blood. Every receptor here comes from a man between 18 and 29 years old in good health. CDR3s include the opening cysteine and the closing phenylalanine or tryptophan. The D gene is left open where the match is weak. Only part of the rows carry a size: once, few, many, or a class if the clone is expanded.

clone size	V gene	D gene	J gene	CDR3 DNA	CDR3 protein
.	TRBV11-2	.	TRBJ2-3	TGTGCCAGCAGGCGAGGGATCGCCACAGATACGCAGTATTTT	CASRRGIATDTQYF
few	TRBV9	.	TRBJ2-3	TGTGCCAGCAGCGTAGTAGACAGAAGCACAGATACGCAGTATTTT	CASSVVDRSTDTQYF
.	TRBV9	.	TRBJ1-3	TGTGCCAGCAGCCCGACCGGTCGTGACAGCAGATACCACTCTGGAAACACCATATATTTT	CASSPTGRDSRYHSGNTIYF
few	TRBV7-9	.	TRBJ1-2	TGTGCCAGCAGCTCTCAGAGTACAGCTAACTATGGCTACACCTTC	CASSSQSTANYGYTF
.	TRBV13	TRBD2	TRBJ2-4	TGTGCCAGCAGCCTCCGGCAGAATAGCGGGGGAGCGTACATTCAGTACTTC	CASSLRQNSGGAYIQYF
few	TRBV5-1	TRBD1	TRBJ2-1	TGCGCCAGCAGCTTGCCGCGGTCGACAGGGGATGAGCAGTTCTTC	CASSLPRSTGDEQFF
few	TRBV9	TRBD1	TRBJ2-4	TGTGCCAGCAGCCCTCATTCGGGACAGAAAAACATTCAGTACTTC	CASSPHSGQKNIQYF
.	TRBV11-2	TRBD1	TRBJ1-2	TGTGCCAGCAGCTCCGGACAGGGTTACTATGGCTACACCTTC	CASSSGQGYYGYTF
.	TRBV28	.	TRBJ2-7	TGTGCCAGCTTCAGGGGAGGGGAGCAGTACTTC	CASFRGGEQYF
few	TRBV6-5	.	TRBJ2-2	TGTGCCAGCAGTTACCCTACTACAGGGAACACCGGGGAGCTGTTTTTT	CASSYPTTGNTGELFF
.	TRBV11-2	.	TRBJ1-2	TGTGCCAGCAGCTTAGACAGGAACTATGGCTACACCTTC	CASSLDRNYGYTF
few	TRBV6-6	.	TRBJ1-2	TGTGCCAGCAGACCGGGACAAAACTATGGCTACACCTTC	CASRPGQNYGYTF
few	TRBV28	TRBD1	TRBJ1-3	TGTGCCAGCAGTCCCCTGTCGGGTCGGGACAGGGGCCACACCATATATTTT	CASSPLSGRDRGHTIYF
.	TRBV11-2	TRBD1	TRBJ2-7	TGTGCCAGCAGCCGGGGACAGTCCTTCTCCTACGAGCAGTACTTC	CASSRGQSFSYEQYF